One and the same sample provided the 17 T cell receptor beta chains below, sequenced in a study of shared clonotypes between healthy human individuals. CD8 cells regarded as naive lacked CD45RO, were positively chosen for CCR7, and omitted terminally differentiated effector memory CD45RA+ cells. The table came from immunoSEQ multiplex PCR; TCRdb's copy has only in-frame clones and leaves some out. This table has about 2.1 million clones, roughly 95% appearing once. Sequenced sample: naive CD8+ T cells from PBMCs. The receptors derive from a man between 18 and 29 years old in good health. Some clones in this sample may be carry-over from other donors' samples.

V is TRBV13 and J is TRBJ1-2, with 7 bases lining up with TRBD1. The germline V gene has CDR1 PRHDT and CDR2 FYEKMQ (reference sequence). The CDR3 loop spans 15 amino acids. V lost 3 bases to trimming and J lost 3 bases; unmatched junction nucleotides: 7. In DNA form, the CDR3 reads TGTGCCAGCAGCTTTGGAGGGGGCGCAGACTATGGCTACACCTTC. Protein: CASSFGGGADYGYTF.

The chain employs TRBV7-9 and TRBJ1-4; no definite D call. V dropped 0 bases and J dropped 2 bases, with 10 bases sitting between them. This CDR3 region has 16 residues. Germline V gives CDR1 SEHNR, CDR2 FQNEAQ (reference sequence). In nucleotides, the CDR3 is TGTGCCAGCAGCTTAGCTCCAGACCTCACTAATGAAAAACTGTTTTTT. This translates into CASSLAPDLTNEKLFF.

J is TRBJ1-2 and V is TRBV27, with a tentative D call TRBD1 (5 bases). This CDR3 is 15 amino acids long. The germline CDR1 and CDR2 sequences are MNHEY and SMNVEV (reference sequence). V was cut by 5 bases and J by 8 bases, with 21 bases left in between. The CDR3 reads CASSPRDPPSEGYTF. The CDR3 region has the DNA TGTGCCAGCAGTCCCCGGGACCCTCCATCAGAGGGCTACACCTTC.

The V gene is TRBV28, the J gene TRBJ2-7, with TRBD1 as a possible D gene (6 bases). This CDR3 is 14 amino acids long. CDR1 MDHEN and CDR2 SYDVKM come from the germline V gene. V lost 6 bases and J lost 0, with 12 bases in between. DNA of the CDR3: TGTGCCAGCAGCCGACAGGTACCCTCCTACGAGCAGTACTTC. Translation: CASSRQVPSYEQYF.

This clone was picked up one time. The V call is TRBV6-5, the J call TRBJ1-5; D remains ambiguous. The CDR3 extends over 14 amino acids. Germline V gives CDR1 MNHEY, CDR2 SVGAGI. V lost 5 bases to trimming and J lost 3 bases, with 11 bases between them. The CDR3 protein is CASSNDRYNQPQHF. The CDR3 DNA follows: TGTGCCAGCAGTAATGACCGATACAATCAGCCCCAGCATTTT.

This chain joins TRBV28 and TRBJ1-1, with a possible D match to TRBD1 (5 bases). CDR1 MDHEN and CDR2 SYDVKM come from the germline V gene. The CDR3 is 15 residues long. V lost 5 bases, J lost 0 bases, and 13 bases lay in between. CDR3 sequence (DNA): TGTGCCAGCAGTGCCCGGCAGGGCATGAACACTGAAGCTTTCTTT. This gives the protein CASSARQGMNTEAFF. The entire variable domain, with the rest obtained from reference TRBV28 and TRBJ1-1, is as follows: DVKVTQSSRYLVKRTGEKVFLECVQDMDHENMFWYRQDPGLGLRLIYFSYDVKMKEKGDIPEGYSVSREKKERFSLILESASTNQTSMYLCASSARQGMNTEAFFGQGTRLTVV.

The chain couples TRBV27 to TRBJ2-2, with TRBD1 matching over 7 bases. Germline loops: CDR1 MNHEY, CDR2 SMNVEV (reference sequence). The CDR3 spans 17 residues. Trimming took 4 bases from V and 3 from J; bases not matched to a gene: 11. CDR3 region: CASSYQDRAMDTGELFF. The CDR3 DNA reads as TGTGCCAGCAGTTATCAAGACAGGGCCATGGACACCGGGGAGCTGTTTTTT.

CDR3 in amino acids: CASSSTAMNTEAFF. The CDR3, as DNA: TGTGCCAGCAGTTCGACCGCTATGAACACTGAAGCTTTCTTT. The chain carries TRBV27 and TRBJ1-1; D is unresolved. This CDR3 region has 14 residues. The V gene's germline CDR1 is MNHEY and CDR2 SMNVEV (reference sequence). The ends were cut back, 4 bases at V and 0 bases at J, with 9 bases in the middle.

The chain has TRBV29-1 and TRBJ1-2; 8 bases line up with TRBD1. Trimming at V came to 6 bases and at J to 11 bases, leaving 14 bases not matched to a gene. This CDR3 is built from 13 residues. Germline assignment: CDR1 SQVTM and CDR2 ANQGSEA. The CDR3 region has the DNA TGCAGCGTGGGGCCGGGACAGGATCCGTGGTACACCTTC. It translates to CSVGPGQDPWYTF.

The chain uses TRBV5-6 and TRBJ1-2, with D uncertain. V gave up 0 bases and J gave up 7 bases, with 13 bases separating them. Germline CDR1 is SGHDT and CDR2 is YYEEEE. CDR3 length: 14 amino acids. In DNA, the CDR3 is TGTGCCAGCAGCTTGGGTCGGCCGGTGGTTGGCTACACCTTC. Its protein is CASSLGRPVVGYTF.

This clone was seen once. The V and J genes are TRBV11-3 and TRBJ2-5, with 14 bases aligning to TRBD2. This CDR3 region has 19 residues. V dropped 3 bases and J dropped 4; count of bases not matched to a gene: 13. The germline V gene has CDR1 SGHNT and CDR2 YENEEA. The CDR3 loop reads CASSLKRTSGRPGRETQYF. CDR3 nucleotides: TGTGCCAGCAGCTTGAAACGGACTAGCGGGAGGCCGGGGAGAGAGACCCAGTACTTC.

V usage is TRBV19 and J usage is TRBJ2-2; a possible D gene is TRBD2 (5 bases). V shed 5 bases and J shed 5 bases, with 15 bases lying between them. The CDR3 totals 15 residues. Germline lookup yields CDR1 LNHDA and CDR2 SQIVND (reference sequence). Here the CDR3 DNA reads TGTGCCAGTAGTGCCACCGGGGTAGGAACCGGGGAGCTGTTTTTT. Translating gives CASSATGVGTGELFF. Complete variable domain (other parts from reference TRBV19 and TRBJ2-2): DGGITQSPKYLFRKEGQNVTLSCEQNLNHDAMYWYRQDPGQGLRLIYYSQIVNDFQKGDIAEGYSVSREKKESFPLTVTSAQKNPTAFYLCASSATGVGTGELFFGEGSRLTVL.

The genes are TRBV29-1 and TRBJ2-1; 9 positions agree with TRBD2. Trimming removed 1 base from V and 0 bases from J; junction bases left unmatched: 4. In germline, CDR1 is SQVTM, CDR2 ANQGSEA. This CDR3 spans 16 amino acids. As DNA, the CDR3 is TGCAGCGTTGAAGGACATAGCGGGAGCTCCTACAATGAGCAGTTCTTC. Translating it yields CSVEGHSGSSYNEQFF.

The CDR3, as DNA: TGTGCCAGCAGTCCCCCCCCGACAGGGCATGAGCAGTTCTTC. Amino acid sequence: CASSPPPTGHEQFF. This chain links TRBV28 with TRBJ2-1; TRBD1 matches at 7 bases. Trimming took 5 bases from V and 8 from J; bases not matched to a gene: 9. CDR3 size: 14 residues. Germline loops: CDR1 MDHEN, CDR2 SYDVKM.

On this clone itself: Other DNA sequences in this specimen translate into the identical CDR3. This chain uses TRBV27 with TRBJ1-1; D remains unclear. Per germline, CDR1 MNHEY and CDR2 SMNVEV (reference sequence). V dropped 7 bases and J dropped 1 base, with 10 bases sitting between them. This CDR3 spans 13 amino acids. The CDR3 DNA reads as TGTGCCAGCAAAAATCGGGAGAACACTGAAGCTTTCTTT. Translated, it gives CASKNRENTEAFF.

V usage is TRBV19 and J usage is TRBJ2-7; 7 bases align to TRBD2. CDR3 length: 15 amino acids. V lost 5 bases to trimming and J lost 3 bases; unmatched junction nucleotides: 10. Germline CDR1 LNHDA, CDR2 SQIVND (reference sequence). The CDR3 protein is CASSVSGTGSYEQYF. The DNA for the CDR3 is TGTGCCAGTAGTGTCAGCGGGACGGGAAGCTACGAGCAGTACTTC.

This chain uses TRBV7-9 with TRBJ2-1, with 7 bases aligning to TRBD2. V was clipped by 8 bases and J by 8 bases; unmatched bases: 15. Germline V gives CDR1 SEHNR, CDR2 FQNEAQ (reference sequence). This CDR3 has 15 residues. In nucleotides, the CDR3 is TGTGCCAGCGGTCAAAGTGGGAGGGCCGTGGATGAGCAGTTCTTC. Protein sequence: CASGQSGRAVDEQFF.